The T cell receptor beta chain under discussion was sequenced for a study of cytomegalovirus exposure and HLA in healthy donors. Overall study: Samples from HLA-typed donors yielded around 79 million unique TCRs in an early data release. Study outcomes and limitations: The dataset shows that most TCR sequences were rare, while some public TCRs occurred in many donors.

Comment on this clone: Its cognate antigen is unknown.

Germline loops: CDR1 MNHEY, CDR2 SMNVEV (reference sequence). The CDR3 covers 15 residues. When sampled, the donors appeared nominally healthy, though they likely had unrecorded immune exposures. PCR involved 60 Vbeta and 13 Jbeta primers. TCRdb's copy holds only in-frame clones and misses some; the assay was immunoSEQ multiplex PCR. The profile covers under 300,000 clones, with about 75% appearing a single time and roughly 2.4% taken by the ten largest. The genes are TRBV27 and TRBJ2-5; 16 nucleotides agree with TRBD2. With the DNA end fitting TRBJ2-7 better, the J assignment may be wrong. Material for sequencing was PBMCs. The clonotype was recovered from a female donor in good health and CMV-seronegative. CDR3 region: CASSLGLAGGYEQYF. In DNA form, the CDR3 reads TGTGCCAGCAGTTTGGGACTAGCGGGAGGGTACGAGCAGTACTTC.